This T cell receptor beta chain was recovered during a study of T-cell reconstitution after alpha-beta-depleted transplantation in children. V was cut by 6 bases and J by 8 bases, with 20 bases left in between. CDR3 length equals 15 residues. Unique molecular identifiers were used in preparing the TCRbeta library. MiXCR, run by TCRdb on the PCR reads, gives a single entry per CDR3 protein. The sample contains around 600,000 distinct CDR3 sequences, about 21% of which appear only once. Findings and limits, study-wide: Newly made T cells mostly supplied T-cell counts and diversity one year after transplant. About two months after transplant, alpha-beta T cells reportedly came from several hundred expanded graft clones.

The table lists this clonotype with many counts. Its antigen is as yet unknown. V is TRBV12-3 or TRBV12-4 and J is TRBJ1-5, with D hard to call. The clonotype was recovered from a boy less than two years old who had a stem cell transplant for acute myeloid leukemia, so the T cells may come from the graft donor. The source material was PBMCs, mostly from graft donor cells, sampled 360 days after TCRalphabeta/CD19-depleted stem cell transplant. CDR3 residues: CASSPEDKGVKPQHF. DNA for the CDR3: TGTGCCAGCAGCCCCGAAGATAAGGGAGTGAAGCCCCAGCATTTT.